This entry lists 9 T cell receptor beta chains sequenced from one sample in a study of OX40 agonist ivuxolimab in advanced cancers. Clones were read by immunoSEQ multiplex PCR, and TCRdb kept only the in-frame ones, dropping some. The sample shows about 80,000 clones, roughly 87% of them seen only once. Source: CD4+ or CD8+ T cells sorted from blood, taken in a trial of the OX40 agonist ivuxolimab. The source of these receptors is an adult with an advanced solid tumor such as melanoma, head and neck, liver or kidney cancer.

The chain combines TRBV5-1 with TRBJ2-1; 7 bases map to TRBD2. Trimming took 0 bases from V and 5 from J; bases not matched to a gene: 5. The CDR3 runs to 15 residues. Germline V gene lookup returns CDR1 SGHRS and CDR2 YFSETQ. The CDR3 sequence: CASSLGASGDNEQFF. The CDR3 coding sequence is TGCGCCAGCAGCTTGGGGGCTAGCGGAGACAATGAGCAGTTCTTC.

The chain carries TRBV11-3 and TRBJ2-7; no reliable D call. Germline V CDR1 and CDR2: SGHNT, YENEEA. V was trimmed by 2 bases and J by 0 bases, leaving 8 bases between them. The CDR3 totals 14 residues. CDR3 nucleotides: TGTGCCAGCAGCTTATTACGGAGCTCCTACGAGCAGTACTTC. Its translation: CASSLLRSSYEQYF. Based on the CDR3 plus reference TRBV11-3 and TRBJ2-7, the full variable domain is EAGVVQSPRYKIIEKKQPVAFWCNPISGHNTLYWYLQNLGQGPELLIRYENEEAVDDSQLPKDRFSAERLKGVDSTLKIQPAELGDSAVYLCASSLLRSSYEQYFGPGTRLTVT.

This clone turned up a few times. This rearrangement joins TRBV28 to TRBJ1-1, with D maybe TRBD1 (5 bases). CDR1 is MDHEN, CDR2 SYDVKM, per germline. The CDR3 has 15 residues. Trimming took off 7 bases at V and 0 bases at J, with 15 bases between the two ends. The CDR3 sequence: CASTPAGSMNTEAFF. The CDR3 bases are TGTGCCAGCACTCCCGCAGGGTCCATGAACACTGAAGCTTTCTTT.

The chain links TRBV9 to TRBJ2-3; 8 bases map to TRBD2. The germline CDR1 and CDR2 sequences are SGDLS and YYNGEE. CDR3 length: 15 residues. The V segment lost 4 bases and the J segment 2 bases; nucleotides outside the gene matches: 6. The CDR3 is CASSSVAGPTDTQYF. For the CDR3, the DNA is TGTGCCAGCAGCTCCGTAGCGGGACCCACAGATACGCAGTATTTT.

The chain combines TRBV7-3 with TRBJ2-3, with 7 bases aligning to TRBD2. After removal of 5 bases from V and 4 bases from J, the junction contained 6 bases not matched to a gene. The CDR3 runs to 14 residues. Germline assignment: CDR1 SGHTA and CDR2 FQGTGA. The CDR3 sequence: CASSALRGADTQYF. The CDR3 DNA reads TGTGCCAGCAGCGCGCTACGGGGGGCAGATACGCAGTATTTT.

The V gene is TRBV18, the J gene TRBJ2-7; tentative D call: TRBD1 (6 bases). V lost 3 bases and J lost 2, with 11 bases in between. CDR1 is KGHSH and CDR2 is LQKENI in the germline V gene. The CDR3 sequence is 14 residues long. The CDR3 here is CASSPGAEPYEQYF. The CDR3 region has the DNA TGTGCCAGCTCACCGGGGGCAGAGCCCTACGAGCAGTACTTC.

This clone was seen just once. This sequence joins TRBV2 and TRBJ1-2; D might be TRBD1 (5 bases). Germline assignment: CDR1 SNHLY and CDR2 FYNNEI. Trimming took 3 bases from V and 2 from J, leaving 13 bases between them. The CDR3 sequence is 15 residues long. The CDR3 loop reads CASSDPGRSNYGYTF. For the CDR3, the DNA is TGTGCCAGCAGTGATCCGGGACGGTCGAACTATGGCTACACCTTC.

The chain is built from TRBV28 and TRBJ2-3, with D perhaps TRBD1 (6 bases). The CDR3 is 15 residues long. V lost 2 bases to trimming and J lost 6 bases, with 15 bases between them. Germline V CDR1 and CDR2: MDHEN, SYDVKM. The CDR3 region has the DNA TGTGCCAGCAGTTTAATGGGCAGGGGAGAGGATACGCAGTATTTT. This gives the protein CASSLMGRGEDTQYF.

V is TRBV5-1 and J is TRBJ2-3; D is perhaps TRBD2 (6 bases). This CDR3 has 16 amino acids. Deletions cut 0 bases from V and 1 base from J, with 12 bases between. CDR1 is SGHRS and CDR2 is YFSETQ in the germline V gene. CDR3 loop: CASSLGPGDRTDTQYF. CDR3 nucleotides: TGCGCCAGCAGCTTGGGTCCGGGGGACCGCACAGATACGCAGTATTTT.